The 3 T cell receptor beta chains in this list originate from one sample, sequenced in a study of blood T cell repertoires in COVID-19. Assay used: immunoSEQ multiplex PCR; TCRdb lists only in-frame clones, some missing. The repertoire includes roughly 200,000 clones, roughly 80% of them detected once, and 4.5% to 5% sits in the top ten. Sequences were obtained from PBMCs or T cells enriched from blood (not recorded which). The receptors were gathered from a woman aged 45-60 years who had been exposed to COVID-19.

This clone was detected only a few times. The same CDR3 can be traced to other DNA sequences in this sample. V is TRBV29-1 and J is TRBJ1-4; 8 bases map to TRBD1. After removal of 6 bases from V and 6 bases from J, the junction contained 9 bases not matched to a gene. The germline CDR1 and CDR2 sequences are SQVTM and ANQGSEA. The CDR3 loop spans 14 amino acids. The CDR3 DNA is TGCAGCGTCGGAGCAGGGGGCGACTATGAAAAACTGTTTTTT. It yields the protein CSVGAGGDYEKLFF.

This clone was observed at least ten times. The chain combines TRBV5-1 with TRBJ2-3, with D tentatively TRBD1 (6 bases). Trimming stripped 4 bases from V and 2 bases from J, with 11 bases between. CDR1 and CDR2 (germline): SGHRS, YFSETQ. The CDR3 is 14 residues long. DNA for the CDR3: TGCGCCAGCAGCATAGGACAGTCCACAGATACGCAGTATTTT. Translating it yields CASSIGQSTDTQYF.

This clone was seen once. V and J are TRBV7-9 and TRBJ1-1; D call uncertain. The CDR3 contains 14 residues. Germline V gene sequence: CDR1 SEHNR, CDR2 FQNEAQ (reference sequence). V lost 1 base and J 6 bases, leaving 12 bases between the germline ends. The CDR3 reads CASSLGASGAEAFF. CDR3 nucleotides: TGTGCCAGCAGCTTAGGAGCTTCCGGGGCTGAAGCTTTCTTT.